Listed below are T cell receptor beta chains from one sample, sequenced in a study of cytomegalovirus exposure and HLA in healthy donors. Using immunoSEQ multiplex PCR, the repertoire was profiled, and TCRdb retains in-frame clones only, with some absent. This sample contains tens of thousands of clones. Sequenced sample: PBMCs. The source of these receptors is a man aged 35-49 years in good health and CMV-seronegative. CDR3s leave out the opening cysteine and the closing phenylalanine or tryptophan.

v_gene: TRBV6-1
j_gene: TRBJ1-2
CDR3aa: ASSEAFVVNYGYT

v_gene: TRBV6-5
j_gene: TRBJ2-7
CDR3aa: ASSYGSGFLYEQY

v_gene: TRBV30
j_gene: TRBJ2-1
CDR3aa: AWSPIRNEQF

v_gene: TRBV30
j_gene: TRBJ2-2
CDR3aa: AWGGLAGGGELF

v_gene: TRBV5-8
j_gene: TRBJ2-3
CDR3aa: ASSPGLREGDTQY

v_gene: TRBV5-1
j_gene: TRBJ2-5
CDR3aa: ASSQARGGNSRETQY

v_gene: TRBV15
j_gene: TRBJ2-5
CDR3aa: ATSRGDRGETQY

v_gene: TRBV4-1
j_gene: TRBJ2-7
CDR3aa: ASSPQMVTSGSHMSGYEQY

v_gene: TRBV30
j_gene: TRBJ2-5
CDR3aa: AWTQDWSGTQY

v_gene: TRBV6-5
j_gene: TRBJ1-1
CDR3aa: ASSYSIGLPGAF

v_gene: TRBV4-1
j_gene: TRBJ1-5
CDR3aa: ASSQDGGNVGQPQH

v_gene: TRBV6-5
j_gene: TRBJ1-2
CDR3aa: ASRDSANYGYT

v_gene: TRBV7-2
j_gene: TRBJ2-1
CDR3aa: ASSRGNEQF

v_gene: TRBV5-1
j_gene: TRBJ1-3
CDR3aa: ASSLVGDSSGNTIY